These 23 T cell receptor beta chains originate from one sample sequenced in a study of T-cell reconstitution after alpha-beta-depleted transplantation in children (dated by TCRdb to 2016 to 2017). To prepare the library, PCR was applied. Instrument on record: Illumina HiSeq 2500. TCR libraries were prepared with molecular barcoding, using unique molecular identifiers to normalize TCRbeta repertoire quantification. In TCRdb, the public reads were trimmed at Q25 with fastp and aligned with MiXCR, with productive beta chains retained. Each record represents a unique CDR3 protein, reported with the most common genes and DNA among its rows. This sample comprises about 6,700 distinct CDR3 sequences, roughly 17% of them detected only once. The ten largest account for about 14% of the sample. The treatment or condition tag for this specimen amounts to: allogeneic hematopoietic cell transplantation with graft depleted of TCRalphabeta T cells and CD19 B cells.

The sample in question was PBMCs, obtained before TCRalphabeta/CD19-depleted stem cell transplant. The receptors originated from a boy between 2 and 10 years old with acute lymphoblastic leukemia, due to receive a stem cell transplant.

In its sample, this clonotype was seen many times. The genes are TRBV20-1 and TRBJ2-3; 9 bases are shared with TRBD2. The germline gives CDR1 DFQATT, CDR2 SNEGSKA (reference sequence). J lost 1 base, V lost 5 bases, and 4 bases had no gene match. This CDR3 has 14 amino acids. The CDR3 DNA reads TGCAGTGCTGGCGGACTAGCGCGCACAGATACGCAGTATTTT. This sequence encodes CSAGGLARTDTQYF.

By proportion, this clonotype is medium-sized. This chain connects TRBV6-2 or TRBV6-3 to TRBJ2-7; 8 bases fit TRBD2. After removal of 2 bases from V and 0 bases from J, the junction contained 0 bases not matched to a gene. The CDR3 covers 14 residues. Germline V gene data show CDR1 as MNHEY and CDR2 as SVGEGT. The DNA of the CDR3 is TGTGCCAGCAGTTACCTAGCGGGCTCCTACGAGCAGTACTTC. This codes for CASSYLAGSYEQYF.

This clonotype is categorized as medium-sized. The chain is built from TRBV7-9 and TRBJ2-7, with TRBD1 identical over 9 bases. This CDR3 is built from 12 residues. From germline, CDR1 is SEHNR and CDR2 FQNEAQ (reference sequence). The ends lost 6 bases at V and 9 bases at J; junction bases unmatched: 6. The CDR3 region is CASRTGQGGQYF. CDR3 coding DNA: TGTGCCAGCAGAACGGGACAGGGCGGGCAGTACTTC.

In its sample, this clonotype ranks as medium-sized (0.01 to 0.1%). The chain is built from TRBV6-5 and TRBJ1-2; the match to TRBD1 covers 9 bases. V lost 0 bases, J lost 6 bases, and 8 bases stayed unmatched. CDR1 and CDR2 (germline): MNHEY, SVGAGI. The CDR3 is 16 amino acids. CDR3 nucleotides: TGTGCCAGCAGTTACTCGAGAGCGGGACAGGGTGATGGCTACACCTTC. Its protein is CASSYSRAGQGDGYTF.

This clonotype has at least ten counts. This chain joins TRBV3-1 and TRBJ2-7; D gene uncertain. With 0 bases removed from V and 8 bases from J, the gap between germline ends came to 8 bases. The CDR3 covers 12 residues. CDR1 LGHDT and CDR2 YNNKEL come from the germline V gene (reference sequence). CDR3 residues: CASSQDVGKQYF. Written as DNA, the CDR3 is TGTGCCAGCAGCCAAGATGTGGGGAAGCAGTACTTC.

In its sample, this clonotype is medium-sized. The rearrangement uses TRBV20-1 and TRBJ2-7, with 7 bases fitting TRBD1. This CDR3 spans 14 amino acids. Germline loops: CDR1 DFQATT, CDR2 SNEGSKA (reference sequence). Losses at the gene ends were 1 base for V and 0 bases for J; bases not matched to a gene: 3. CDR3 sequence reads: CSARGDSLSYEQYF. As DNA, the CDR3 is TGCAGTGCTAGAGGGGACAGCCTCTCCTACGAGCAGTACTTC.

This clonotype was counted a single time. The chain has TRBV3-1 and TRBJ2-5; TRBD1 matches 7 bases. The CDR3 length is 13 residues. The germline V gene encodes CDR1 LGHDT and CDR2 YNNKEL (reference sequence). Trimming took 4 bases from V and 3 from J; bases not matched to a gene: 2. The CDR3 here is CASSLDREETQYF. CDR3 nucleotide sequence: TGTGCCAGCAGCCTCGACAGGGAAGAGACCCAGTACTTC.

CDR3 sequence (DNA): TGCAGCGTTCTGGTAAGAAGGCGGTTCTTC. This translates into CSVLVRRRFF. The chain links TRBV29-1 to TRBJ2-1; unclear D gene. V was cut by 5 bases and J by 15 bases, with 14 bases left in between. CDR3 size: 10 residues. The germline CDR1 and CDR2 sequences are SQVTM and ANQGSEA.

The rearrangement uses TRBV29-1 and TRBJ2-1; unclear D gene. Trimming removed 4 bases at V and 0 bases at J, with 10 bases between. The CDR3 totals 14 residues. Germline V gives CDR1 SQVTM, CDR2 ANQGSEA. Here the CDR3 DNA reads TGCAGCGTTGCCCCAAGAGACTCCTACAATGAGCAGTTCTTC. Its translation: CSVAPRDSYNEQFF.

This clonotype occurred many times. CDR3 nucleotide sequence: TGTGCCAGTGTCCGGGACAGGGGGCTCCCTTCCACAGATACGCAGTATTTT. This sequence encodes CASVRDRGLPSTDTQYF. The genes are TRBV2 and TRBJ2-3; 12 positions agree with TRBD1. The junction had 12 bases not matched to a gene; V was cut back by 9 bases and J by 2 bases. The CDR3 runs to 17 residues. Per germline, CDR1 SNHLY and CDR2 FYNNEI.

This clonotype is medium-sized within its sample. This chain links TRBV20-1 with TRBJ1-2; 10 positions match TRBD1. V lost 3 bases, J lost 3 bases, and 1 base stayed unmatched. The V gene's germline CDR1 is DFQATT and CDR2 SNEGSKA (reference sequence). The CDR3 runs 13 residues. The CDR3 here is CSARGTGDYGYTF. CDR3 nucleotide sequence: TGCAGTGCTAGGGGGACAGGGGACTATGGCTACACCTTC.

This clonotype is medium-sized in the sample. The chain links TRBV4-3 to TRBJ2-2, with TRBD2 matching over 11 bases. The V gene's germline CDR1 is LGHNA and CDR2 YSLEER. This CDR3 is 16 amino acids long. J gave up 7 bases and V 0 bases, and 4 bases lay outside the gene matches. CDR3 loop: CASSQEVLAGVGELFF. CDR3 DNA: TGCGCCAGCAGCCAAGAAGTACTAGCGGGGGTCGGGGAGCTGTTTTTT.

This clonotype appeared many times. The chain is built from TRBV5-5 and TRBJ2-7; a weak D match, TRBD1 (5 bases). Per the germline V gene, CDR1 is SGHKS and CDR2 is YYEKEE (reference sequence). The CDR3 has 16 amino acids. The V end was cut by 2 bases, the J end by 2 bases, with 17 bases between. CDR3 region: CASSLGAGLATYEQYF. CDR3 nucleotide sequence: TGTGCCAGCAGCTTAGGGGCCGGCCTCGCGACCTACGAGCAGTACTTC. Using reference TRBV5-5 and TRBJ2-7 for the parts outside the CDR3, the full variable domain is DAGVTQSPTHLIKTRGQQVTLRCSPISGHKSVSWYQQVLGQGPQFIFQYYEKEERGRGNFPDRFSARQFPNYSSELNVNALLLGDSALYLCASSLGAGLATYEQYFGPGTRLTVT.

Within the sample, this clonotype is medium-sized. The chain combines TRBV28 with TRBJ1-6; 8 bases align to TRBD1. This CDR3 is built from 15 residues. Germline-derived CDR1 and CDR2 are MDHEN and SYDVKM. V was pared by 3 bases and J by 7 bases, with 5 bases of the junction left unmatched. The CDR3 DNA reads as TGTGCCAGCAGTTTGACAGGGGCTGGGAATTCACCCCTCCACTTT. It specifies CASSLTGAGNSPLHF.

This clonotype was detected ten times or more. This chain uses TRBV20-1 with TRBJ2-1; D ambiguous. Germline loops: CDR1 DFQATT, CDR2 SNEGSKA (reference sequence). The CDR3 is 12 amino acids. Trimming removed 6 bases from V and 0 bases from J, with 6 bases in between. The CDR3 is CSAPSSYNEQFF. The DNA of the CDR3 is TGCAGTGCCCCGAGCTCCTACAATGAGCAGTTCTTC.

By frequency in the sample, this clonotype is medium-sized. This rearrangement joins TRBV24-1 to TRBJ2-5; 7 positions agree with TRBD1. There are 16 residues in the CDR3. With V trimmed by 1 base and J by 2 bases, 6 bases remained unmatched. CDR1 is KGHDR, CDR2 SFDVKD, per germline. CDR3 DNA: TGTGCCACCAGTGATTTATACCCGGGACAGCAAGAGACCCAGTACTTC. Translated, it gives CATSDLYPGQQETQYF.

This clonotype is medium-sized. The chain couples TRBV5-1 to TRBJ2-3; 9 bases align to TRBD1. The germline V gene encodes CDR1 SGHRS and CDR2 YFSETQ. Germline trimming cut 4 bases from V and 5 bases from J; bases unmatched to any gene: 11. The CDR3 is 16 residues long. CDR3 sequence (DNA): TGCGCCAGCAGCATTACAGGGACAGGGATGAGAGATACGCAGTATTTT. This sequence encodes CASSITGTGMRDTQYF.

This clonotype counts as medium-sized. This chain connects TRBV27 to TRBJ2-7, with 10 bases identical to TRBD2. Germline loops: CDR1 MNHEY, CDR2 SMNVEV (reference sequence). The CDR3 has 15 residues. Losses at the gene ends were 2 bases for V and 3 bases for J; bases not matched to a gene: 4. CDR3 residues: CASSLLAGASYEQYF. The CDR3 DNA reads as TGTGCCAGCAGTTTACTAGCGGGGGCCAGCTACGAGCAGTACTTC.

This clonotype counts as medium-sized (0.01 to 0.1%). The genes are TRBV7-8 and TRBJ2-6, with no clear D. There are 17 residues in the CDR3. V was shortened by 5 bases and J by 2 bases, with 16 bases between the two germline ends. Germline CDR1 and CDR2: SGHVS and FQNEAQ. CDR3 residues: CASSNPTGGTGANVLTF. For the CDR3, the DNA is TGTGCCAGCAGCAATCCGACTGGTGGCACTGGGGCCAACGTCCTGACTTTC.

This clonotype has a count of ten or more. The chain recombines TRBV6-4 with TRBJ2-6; unclear D gene. Germline CDR1 reads MRHNA; CDR2 reads SNTAGT. The germline V and J ends were trimmed by 2 bases and 0 bases, with 2 bases remaining between them. This CDR3 contains 14 residues. CDR3 sequence: CASSDNSGANVLTF. The CDR3 coding sequence is TGTGCCAGCAGTGACAACTCTGGGGCCAACGTCCTGACTTTC.

This clonotype was counted a few times. The chain recombines TRBV11-2 with TRBJ2-2; D gene unclear. V lost 0 bases and J 9 bases, leaving 5 bases between the germline ends. Germline V gene data show CDR1 as SGHAT and CDR2 as FQNNGV. The CDR3 runs 12 residues. CDR3 sequence: CASSLDERELFF. CDR3 nucleotides: TGTGCCAGCAGCTTAGATGAGCGGGAGCTGTTTTTT.

This sequence joins TRBV20-1 and TRBJ1-6; D is uncertain. Trimming removed 3 bases at V and 7 bases at J, with 7 bases between. CDR1 and CDR2 (germline): DFQATT, SNEGSKA (reference sequence). The CDR3 runs 12 residues. The CDR3 region is CSASSGNSPLHF. CDR3 in DNA: TGCAGTGCTAGCTCCGGGAATTCACCCCTCCACTTT.

Of note for this clonotype: A junction end diverges from the germline sequence, so it may reflect a read error. The genes are TRBV12-3 or TRBV12-4 and TRBJ2-6; 7 nucleotides align to TRBD1. The CDR3 is 18 amino acids. CDR3 loop: CAISPYRGFGPGANVLTF. CDR3 DNA sequence: TGTGCCATCAGTCCATACAGGGGATTTGGCCCTGGGGCCAACGTCCTGACTTTC.